This T cell receptor (beta chain) emerged from a study of cytomegalovirus exposure and HLA in healthy donors. Study results and caveats: Sequence variants that were highly shared formed a cluster that was likely a sequencing artifact. HLA alleles showed associations with some 17,000 TCR beta sequences in a later analysis, at a 0.05 false discovery rate.

This clone was observed a handful of times. Antigen unknown. The study ran its PCR with 60 Vbeta and 13 Jbeta primers. Measured with immunoSEQ multiplex PCR; TCRdb has only the in-frame clones, and not every one. There are more than 85,000 clones in the sample; roughly a tenth occur only once, and about 4.7% lies in the top ten. Germline CDR1 LNHDA, CDR2 SQIVND (reference sequence). This CDR3 region has 16 residues. V trimming: 4 bases; J trimming: 7 bases; junction bases outside the gene matches: 9. Sequences were obtained from PBMCs. This TCR derives from a man aged 50 to 59 in good health and CMV-seropositive. The rearrangement joins TRBV19 to TRBJ2-2; TRBD2 matches 10 bases. The CDR3 is CASSSPSGSVDGELFF. The CDR3 coding sequence is TGTGCCAGTAGTAGCCCTAGCGGGAGTGTAGACGGGGAGCTGTTTTTT.